The 22 T cell receptor beta chains reported below all come from one sample, sequenced in a study of T cells in Graves' hyperthyroidism and ophthalmopathy. Amplification of TCR beta CDR3 regions used RNA as the template. TCR CDR3 regions were first amplified by RT-PCR with HTBI primers. TCRdb re-called the multiplex PCR reads through MiXCR, storing one row per CDR3 protein. Among a few hundred thousand distinct CDR3 sequences, 15% to 17% were seen once, and the ten largest hold roughly 25%. Sequencing was performed on blood. All receptors come from a young woman with Graves' hyperthyroidism that later progressed to Graves' ophthalmopathy.

This clonotype came up many times. V and J are TRBV7-3 and TRBJ2-1; D is unresolved. The CDR3 runs 13 residues. Looked up from germline, CDR1 is SGHTA and CDR2 is FQGTGA. Trimming removed 6 bases from V and 0 bases from J, with 6 bases in between. The CDR3 loop is CASSLSSYNEQFF. CDR3 nucleotides: TGTGCCAGCAGTTTATCCTCCTACAATGAGCAGTTCTTC.

This clonotype was observed a few times. The chain carries TRBV5-1 and TRBJ1-4; no firm D call. V shed 4 bases and J shed 0 bases, with 16 bases lying between them. CDR3 length: 17 amino acids. The V gene's germline CDR1 is SGHRS and CDR2 YFSETQ. CDR3 sequence: CASSPYSYLATNEKLFF. The DNA for the CDR3 is TGCGCCAGCAGCCCATACAGTTACCTTGCAACTAATGAAAAACTGTTTTTT. The variable domain in full, with the rest retrieved from reference TRBV5-1 and TRBJ1-4, is KAGVTQTPRYLIKTRGQQVTLSCSPISGHRSVSWYQQTPGQGLQFLFEYFSETQRNKGNFPGRFSGRQFSNSRSEMNVSTLELGDSALYLCASSPYSYLATNEKLFFGSGTQLSVL.

This clonotype was seen a handful of times. The CDR3 sequence: CASSFPGTSGRAAGELFF. CDR3 DNA sequence: TGCGCCAGCAGCTTCCCCGGGACTAGCGGGAGGGCCGCCGGGGAGCTGTTTTTT. The rearrangement joins TRBV5-1 to TRBJ2-2; 16 bases match TRBD2. Per the germline V gene, CDR1 is SGHRS and CDR2 is YFSETQ. V gave up 2 bases and J gave up 6 bases; unmatched junction bases: 7. The CDR3 sequence is 18 residues long.

This clonotype was counted at least ten times. The J gene is TRBJ1-6, the V gene TRBV28; D perhaps matches TRBD1 (5 bases). The CDR3 spans 14 residues. Between the trimmed V and J ends, which lost 11 bases and 7 bases, there was a span of 18 bases. Germline CDR1 is MDHEN and CDR2 is SYDVKM. The CDR3 sequence is CASRAGRRNSPLHF. The CDR3 region has the DNA TGTGCCTCCAGGGCGGGGAGGCGAAATTCACCCCTCCACTTT.

Details on this clonotype: One junction end disagrees with the germline gene, perhaps due to a read error. J is TRBJ1-1 and V is TRBV7-3, with D perhaps TRBD1 (5 bases). This CDR3 has 15 residues. Germline-derived CDR1 and CDR2 are SGHTA and FQGTGA. The DNA of the CDR3 is TGTGCCAGCAGCCTAACCAGGGCCTCGAACACTGAAGCTTTCTTT. Translating gives CASSLTRASNTEAFF.

V and J are TRBV27 and TRBJ2-7, with 8 bases aligning to TRBD1. This CDR3 is 12 amino acids long. The germline gives CDR1 MNHEY, CDR2 SMNVEV (reference sequence). V shed 9 bases, J shed 5 bases, and the junction held 6 bases outside the gene matches. The CDR3 here is CASTGGGNEQYF. The CDR3 DNA reads as TGTGCCAGTACAGGGGGAGGTAACGAGCAGTACTTC.

The rearrangement uses TRBV18 and TRBJ1-3; D is undetermined. The ends were cut back, 1 base at V and 0 bases at J, with 10 bases in the middle. Germline V lookup: CDR1 KGHSH, CDR2 LQKENI. The CDR3 is 16 residues long. The chain's CDR3 is CASSPRTFLSGNTIYF. Written as DNA, the CDR3 is TGTGCCAGCTCACCACGAACTTTCCTCTCTGGAAACACCATATATTTT.

This clonotype was seen more than once but under ten times. The rearrangement joins TRBV30 to TRBJ2-2, with D unresolved. The germline CDR1 and CDR2 sequences are GTSNPN and SVGIG (reference sequence). Trimming took off 8 bases at V and 6 bases at J, with 16 bases between the two ends. This CDR3 region has 13 residues. The CDR3 sequence is CAGPLHGPGELFF. The CDR3 DNA is TGTGCCGGCCCCTTGCATGGTCCCGGGGAGCTGTTTTTT.

This clonotype was seen at least ten times. The gene calls are TRBV14 and TRBJ2-5, with TRBD2 identical over 8 bases. With V trimmed by 7 bases and J by 2 bases, 6 bases remained unmatched. CDR3 length equals 14 residues. CDR1 is SGHDN, CDR2 FVKESK, per germline. The CDR3 spells CASKAGASQETQYF. The CDR3 DNA reads as TGTGCCAGCAAAGCGGGAGCTTCTCAAGAGACCCAGTACTTC.

This clonotype has at least ten counts. V gene TRBV10-3 combines with J gene TRBJ2-3; D unresolved. From germline, CDR1 is ENHRY and CDR2 SYGVKD. The CDR3 runs to 13 residues. With 7 bases removed from V and 4 bases from J, the gap between germline ends came to 12 bases. DNA for the CDR3: TGTGCCATCAACGGCCAGCTATCAGATACGCAGTATTTT. It encodes CAINGQLSDTQYF.

This clonotype was counted many times. V and J are TRBV5-1 and TRBJ2-1, with D possibly matching TRBD2 (5 bases). Germline V gene sequence: CDR1 SGHRS, CDR2 YFSETQ. This CDR3 has 13 amino acids. V dropped 4 bases and J dropped 9 bases, with 14 bases sitting between them. CDR3 bases: TGCGCCAGCAGCCCCCTCCGGGGTGGTGAGCAGTTCTTC. It yields the protein CASSPLRGGEQFF.

Comments on this clonotype: A much more abundant neighbour one base away suggests this may be a read error. CDR3 DNA: TGTACCAGCAGCTTAGGGGGACTAGCGGTAGCCAAAAACATTCAGTACTTC. Translating gives CTSSLGGLAVAKNIQYF. V gene TRBV7-2 combines with J gene TRBJ2-4, with 11 bases identical to TRBD2. V dropped 1 base and J dropped 0; count of bases not matched to a gene: 2. Germline CDR1 SGHTA, CDR2 FQGNSA. CDR3 length: 17 residues.

In its sample, this clonotype was seen many times. The rearrangement joins TRBV20-1 to TRBJ2-7; 9 nucleotides agree with TRBD1. The CDR3 has 14 residues. Germline CDR1 reads DFQATT; CDR2 reads SNEGSKA (reference sequence). Trimming took 5 bases from V and 2 from J; bases not matched to a gene: 7. This CDR3 reads CSALGRDRAYEQYF. The CDR3 DNA follows: TGCAGTGCTCTAGGCCGGGACAGGGCCTACGAGCAGTACTTC.

V and J are TRBV6-1 and TRBJ1-2; no reliable D call. CDR3 size: 14 residues. Trimming stripped 7 bases from V and 0 bases from J, with 12 bases between. Germline CDR1 and CDR2: MNHNS and SASEGT. The CDR3 spells CASTPDKANYGYTF. In DNA, the CDR3 is TGTGCCAGCACCCCAGATAAGGCTAACTATGGCTACACCTTC.

This clonotype was recorded a few times. This sequence joins TRBV3-1 and TRBJ2-7; 9 bases are shared with TRBD2. Trimming cost V 1 base and J 1 base; bases outside gene matches: 14. Germline assignment: CDR1 LGHDT and CDR2 YNNKEL (reference sequence). CDR3 length equals 19 residues. The CDR3 coding sequence is TGTGCCAGCAGCCAAGTAGCGGGAGAGAACGAAGGGAAATCCTACGAGCAGTACTTC. This encodes CASSQVAGENEGKSYEQYF.

This clonotype has a single count. The chain's CDR3 is CASSSGLSEQFF. DNA for the CDR3: TGTGCCAGCAGCTCTGGACTAAGCGAGCAGTTCTTC. The chain has TRBV5-6 and TRBJ2-1; possible D gene TRBD2, 6 bases. Trimming pared 3 bases from V and 10 bases from J, leaving 11 bases between. This CDR3 contains 12 residues. Germline CDR1 is SGHDT and CDR2 is YYEEEE.

Comment on this clonotype: With a much larger clone just one base away, this may be a read error. This chain links TRBV20-1 with TRBJ2-2; TRBD1 might be the D (6 bases). The CDR3 is made up of 13 amino acids. Germline assignment: CDR1 DFQATT and CDR2 SNEGSKA (reference sequence). CDR3 protein: CSAYGTPTGELLF. CDR3 bases: TGCAGTGCGTACGGGACACCCACCGGGGAGCTGCTTTTT.

This clonotype was detected many times. V is TRBV20-1 and J is TRBJ2-1; 7 bases fit TRBD2. After removal of 4 bases from V and 0 bases from J, the junction contained 6 bases not matched to a gene. There are 15 residues in the CDR3. The V gene's germline CDR1 is DFQATT and CDR2 SNEGSKA (reference sequence). This CDR3 reads CSATGTISSYNEQFF. CDR3 DNA sequence: TGCAGTGCTACGGGGACTATTAGCTCCTACAATGAGCAGTTCTTC.

This chain joins TRBV20-1 and TRBJ2-7; a weak D match, TRBD1 (6 bases). The V gene's germline CDR1 is DFQATT and CDR2 SNEGSKA (reference sequence). The CDR3 contains 14 residues. Trimming took 4 bases from V and 0 from J, leaving 13 bases between them. The CDR3 spells CSATPGDTSYEQYF. The CDR3 region has the DNA TGCAGTGCTACCCCCGGGGACACCTCCTACGAGCAGTACTTC.

V usage is TRBV10-3 and J usage is TRBJ1-6; 9 nucleotides align to TRBD1. Germline V gene data show CDR1 as ENHRY and CDR2 as SYGVKD. This CDR3 comprises 14 residues. V was clipped by 4 bases and J by 9 bases; unmatched bases: 4. The CDR3 DNA sequence: TGTGCCATCAGTGCGGACAGGGGCGGTTCACCCCTCCACTTT. Residues: CAISADRGGSPLHF.

This clonotype was picked up many times. The rearrangement links TRBV9 to TRBJ2-3, with D unclear. V gave up 0 bases and J gave up 1 base, with 9 bases separating them. Germline V lookup: CDR1 SGDLS, CDR2 YYNGEE. The CDR3 has 15 amino acids. CDR3 protein: CASSVDGAGTDTQYF. As DNA, the CDR3 is TGTGCCAGCAGCGTAGACGGAGCAGGCACAGATACGCAGTATTTT.

This clonotype has a count of ten or more. The V call is TRBV7-3, the J call TRBJ2-2, with TRBD2 matching over 7 bases. Trimming took 6 bases from V and 7 from J; bases not matched to a gene: 23. The CDR3 extends over 19 amino acids. Germline V gives CDR1 SGHTA, CDR2 FQGTGA. The CDR3 sequence is CASSTIGRGTTRGGGELFF. The CDR3 bases are TGTGCCAGCAGTACTATCGGACGCGGGACTACACGAGGTGGCGGGGAGCTGTTTTTT. The full variable domain, its missing parts supplied by reference TRBV7-3 and TRBJ2-2, is GAGVSQTPSNKVTEKGKYVELRCDPISGHTALYWYRQSLGQGPEFLIYFQGTGAADDSGLPNDRFFAVRPEGSVSTLKIQRTERGDSAVYLCASSTIGRGTTRGGGELFFGEGSRLTVL.